The T cell receptor (beta chain) under discussion was sequenced for a study of cytotoxic CD8 clonotypes in ibrutinib-treated CLL. This clone was recorded a few times. The antigen is undetermined. Trimming cost V 1 base and J 0 bases, with 9 bases left between them. Germline assignment: CDR1 SGHVS and CDR2 FQNEAQ. The CDR3 extends over 15 amino acids. Notes on the study in general: Measured clonality at baseline was greater than in age-matched healthy donors and tracked with circulating CD8+ T-cell counts. With treatment, public clonotypes, which were uncommon, either contracted or remained stable.

TCRdb keeps only in-frame clones here, not all; method: immunoSEQ multiplex PCR. The sample includes some 28,000 clones, approximately 57% of them seen just once. This chain uses TRBV7-8 with TRBJ1-1, with D hard to call. The sample was PBMCs, taken before ibrutinib treatment. The source is a human donor with chronic lymphocytic leukemia. For the CDR3, the DNA is TGTGCCAGCAGCTTAGGGGCAGGCATGAACACTGAAGCTTTCTTT. Translated: CASSLGAGMNTEAFF.